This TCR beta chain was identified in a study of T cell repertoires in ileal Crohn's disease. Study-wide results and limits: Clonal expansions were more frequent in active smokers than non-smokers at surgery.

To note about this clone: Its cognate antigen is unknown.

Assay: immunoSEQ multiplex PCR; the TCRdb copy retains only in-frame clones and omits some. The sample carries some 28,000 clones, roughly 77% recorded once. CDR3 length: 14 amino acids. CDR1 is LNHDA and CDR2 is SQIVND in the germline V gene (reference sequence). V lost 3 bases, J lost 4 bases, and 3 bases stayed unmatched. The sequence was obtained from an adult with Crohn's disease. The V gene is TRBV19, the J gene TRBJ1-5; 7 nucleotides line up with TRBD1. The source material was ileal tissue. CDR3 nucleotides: TGTGCCAGTAGTATGGGACAGCCTAATCAGCCCCAGCATTTT. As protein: CASSMGQPNQPQHF.